Below are 7 T cell receptor beta chains sequenced from a single sample in a study of blood T cell repertoires in COVID-19. Method: immunoSEQ multiplex PCR; TCRdb's copy keeps in-frame clones and lacks some. The table lists more than 150,000 clones, 81% of them singletons. The sequenced material came from peripheral blood. These receptors were obtained from a woman of 80 years or more with COVID-19, enrolled during active disease.

The rearrangement links TRBV4-1 to TRBJ1-2; no clear D gene. CDR1 and CDR2 (germline): MGHRA, YSYEKL. Trimming left V 4 bases short and J 4 bases short, with 10 bases between. The CDR3 contains 13 residues. The CDR3 is CASSLREGYGYTF. The DNA for the CDR3 is TGCGCCAGCAGCCTCCGGGAAGGCTATGGCTACACCTTC.

The rearrangement uses TRBV18 and TRBJ2-2; TRBD2 is a possible D gene (5 bases). Deletions cut 6 bases from V and 3 bases from J, with 11 bases between. There are 14 residues in the CDR3. CDR1 KGHSH and CDR2 LQKENI come from the germline V gene. CDR3 protein: CASSSSGYTGELFF. Here the CDR3 DNA reads TGTGCCAGCTCGTCCTCGGGATACACCGGGGAGCTGTTTTTT.

The chain recombines TRBV27 with TRBJ1-5, with 7 bases aligning to TRBD1. Germline-derived CDR1 and CDR2 are MNHEY and SMNVEV (reference sequence). The V gene end was trimmed by 5 bases and the J gene end by 7 bases; junction bases not matched to a gene: 8. CDR3 size: 14 residues. The CDR3 DNA sequence: TGTGCCAGCAGTCTTGACAGGGTGGGACAGCCCCAGCATTTT. Encoded protein: CASSLDRVGQPQHF.

The chain joins TRBV24-1 to TRBJ1-5; 10 nucleotides line up with TRBD1. V shed 3 bases, J shed 1 base, and the junction held 11 bases outside the gene matches. The CDR3 loop spans 19 amino acids. Germline V CDR1 and CDR2: KGHDR, SFDVKD. Here the CDR3 DNA reads TGTGCCACCAGTGATACGAGGGGACAGGGGACATCGAGCAATCAGCCCCAGCATTTT. It encodes CATSDTRGQGTSSNQPQHF.

This chain links TRBV6-5 with TRBJ1-5; D gene ambiguous. This CDR3 spans 15 amino acids. V was clipped by 4 bases and J by 1 base, with 11 bases between them. Germline V gene sequence: CDR1 MNHEY, CDR2 SVGAGI. The chain's CDR3 is CASSLGRESNQPQHF. CDR3 nucleotide sequence: TGTGCCAGCAGTTTGGGGAGAGAAAGCAATCAGCCCCAGCATTTT.

The rearrangement joins TRBV5-5 to TRBJ2-7; D is ambiguous. Germline V gives CDR1 SGHKS, CDR2 YYEKEE (reference sequence). CDR3 size: 14 residues. Trimming stripped 2 bases from V and 5 bases from J, with 14 bases between. The CDR3 DNA is TGTGCCAGCAGCTTTTCACTCAGGCGTAACGAGCAGTACTTC. As protein: CASSFSLRRNEQYF.

This chain links TRBV18 with TRBJ1-2; the D is unclear. The CDR3 is 12 amino acids. Trimming shortened V by 5 bases and J by 2 bases, and 6 bases separated the two germline ends. The germline CDR1 and CDR2 sequences are KGHSH and LQKENI. The CDR3, as DNA: TGTGCCAGCTCATTGGAGAACTATGGCTACACCTTC. Residues: CASSLENYGYTF.